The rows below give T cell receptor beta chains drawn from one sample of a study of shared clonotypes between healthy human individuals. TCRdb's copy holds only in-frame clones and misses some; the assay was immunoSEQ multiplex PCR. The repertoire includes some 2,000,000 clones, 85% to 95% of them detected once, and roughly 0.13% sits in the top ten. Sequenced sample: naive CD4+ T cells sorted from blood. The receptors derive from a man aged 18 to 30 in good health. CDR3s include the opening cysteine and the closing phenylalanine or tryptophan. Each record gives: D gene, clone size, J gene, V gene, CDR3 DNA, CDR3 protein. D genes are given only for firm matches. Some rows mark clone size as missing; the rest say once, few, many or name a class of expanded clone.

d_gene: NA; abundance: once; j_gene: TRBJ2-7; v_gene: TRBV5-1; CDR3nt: TGCGCCAGCAGCTTGGGTGACAGGACGGACTACGAGCAGTACTTC; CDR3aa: CASSLGDRTDYEQYF
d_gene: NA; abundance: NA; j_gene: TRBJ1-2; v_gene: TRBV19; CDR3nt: TGTGCCAGTACAGGGGAAACATATGGCTACACCTTC; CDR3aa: CASTGETYGYTF
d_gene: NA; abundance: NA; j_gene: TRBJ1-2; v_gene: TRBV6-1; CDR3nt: TGTGCCAGCCGGGGTGGAGGGTCTAACTATGGCTACACCTTC; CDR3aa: CASRGGGSNYGYTF
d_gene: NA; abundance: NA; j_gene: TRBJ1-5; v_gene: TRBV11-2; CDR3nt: TGTGCCAGCAGCCTTACACAGAATCAGCCCCAGCATTTT; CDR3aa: CASSLTQNQPQHF
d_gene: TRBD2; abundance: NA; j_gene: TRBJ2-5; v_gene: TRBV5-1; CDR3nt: TGCGCCAGCAGCTTTAGCGGGGGACTTCAAGAGACCCAGTACTTC; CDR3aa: CASSFSGGLQETQYF
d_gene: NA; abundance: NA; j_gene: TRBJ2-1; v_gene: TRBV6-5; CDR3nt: TGTGCCAGCAGTTACTCTTCAGGCGGAACCTACAATGAGCAGTTCTTC; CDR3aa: CASSYSSGGTYNEQFF
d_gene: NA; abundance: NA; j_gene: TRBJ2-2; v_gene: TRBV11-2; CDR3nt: TGTGCCAGCAGCCCCGGACTGTTCACCGGGGAGCTGTTTTTT; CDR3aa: CASSPGLFTGELFF
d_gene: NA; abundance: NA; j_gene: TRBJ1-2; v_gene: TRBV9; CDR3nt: TGTGCCAGCAGCGGACCTTTCACTATGTACTATGGCTACACCTTC; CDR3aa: CASSGPFTMYYGYTF
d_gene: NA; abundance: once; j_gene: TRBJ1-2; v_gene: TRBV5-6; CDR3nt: TGTGCCAGCAGCTCCACGGGTACTGATGGCTACACCTTC; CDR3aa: CASSSTGTDGYTF
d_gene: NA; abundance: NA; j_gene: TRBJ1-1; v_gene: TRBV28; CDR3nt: TGTGCCAGCAGTCCGGACAGCACGAACACTGAAGCTTTCTTT; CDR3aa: CASSPDSTNTEAFF
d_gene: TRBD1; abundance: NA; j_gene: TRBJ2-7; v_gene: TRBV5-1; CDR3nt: TGCGCCAGCAGCTTCCACCCCGACAGGGACGAGCAGTACTTC; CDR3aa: CASSFHPDRDEQYF
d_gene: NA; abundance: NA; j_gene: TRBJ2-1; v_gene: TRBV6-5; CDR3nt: TGTGCCAGCAGTTACCGACAGAGGTCCTTGAATGAGCAGTTCTTC; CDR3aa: CASSYRQRSLNEQFF
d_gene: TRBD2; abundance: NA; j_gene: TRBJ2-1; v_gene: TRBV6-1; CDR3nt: TGTGCCAGCAGTGAGACTAGCGGGACTTACAATGAGCAGTTCTTC; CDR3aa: CASSETSGTYNEQFF
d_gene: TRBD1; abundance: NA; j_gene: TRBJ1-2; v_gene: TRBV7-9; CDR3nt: TGTGCCAGCAGCTTAGGGGACAGGAAATTAGATGGCTACACCTTC; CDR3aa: CASSLGDRKLDGYTF
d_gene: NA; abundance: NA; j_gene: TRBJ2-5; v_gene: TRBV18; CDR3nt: TGTGCCAGCTCACGGGACCAGAGGGGAGAGACCCAGTACTTC; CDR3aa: CASSRDQRGETQYF
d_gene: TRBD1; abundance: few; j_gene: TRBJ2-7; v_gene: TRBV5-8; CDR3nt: TGTGCCAGCAGCTTGATTGGGACAGCGCCAACCGTCTACGAGCAGTACTTC; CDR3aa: CASSLIGTAPTVYEQYF
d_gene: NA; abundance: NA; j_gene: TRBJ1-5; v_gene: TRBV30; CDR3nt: TGTGCCTGGAGTAGGGCCGGGAATCAGCCCCAGCATTTT; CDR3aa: CAWSRAGNQPQHF
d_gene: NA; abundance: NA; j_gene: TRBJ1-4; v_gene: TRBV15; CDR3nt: TGTGCCACCAGCGTATGGAACCTGGACTCGGAGGAAAAACTGTTTTTT; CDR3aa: CATSVWNLDSEEKLFF
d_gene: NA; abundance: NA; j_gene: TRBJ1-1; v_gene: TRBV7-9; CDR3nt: TGTGCCAGCAGCCCCTTCGCCGGGGCCCGCGACACTGAAGCTTTCTTT; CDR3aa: CASSPFAGARDTEAFF
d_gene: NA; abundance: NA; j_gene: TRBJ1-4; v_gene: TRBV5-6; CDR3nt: TGTGCCAGCAGCTTAGGCCAGGGAACTAATGAAAAACTGTTTTTT; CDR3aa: CASSLGQGTNEKLFF
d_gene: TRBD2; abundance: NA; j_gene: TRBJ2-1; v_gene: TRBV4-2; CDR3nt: TGTGCCAGCAGCCGGACTAGCGGGGGACTCAATGAGCAGTTCTTC; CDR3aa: CASSRTSGGLNEQFF
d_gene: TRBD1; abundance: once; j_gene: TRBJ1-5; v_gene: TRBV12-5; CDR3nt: TGTGCTAGTGGTTTGGTACAGGGGGCTTTTCCCCCCCAGCATTTT; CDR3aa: CASGLVQGAFPPQHF
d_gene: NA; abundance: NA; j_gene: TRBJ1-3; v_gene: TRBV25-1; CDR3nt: TGTGCCAGCAGTGAGCCGAACTCTGGAAACACCATATATTTT; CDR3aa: CASSEPNSGNTIYF
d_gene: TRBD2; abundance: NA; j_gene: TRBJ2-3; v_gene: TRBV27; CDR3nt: TGTGCCAGCAGTTTAAGGGCTAGCGGGGGGGCTTCGGATACGCAGTATTTT; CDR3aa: CASSLRASGGASDTQYF
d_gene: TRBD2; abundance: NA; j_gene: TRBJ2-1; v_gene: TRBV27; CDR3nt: TGTGCCAGCAGTCCAATAGCGGGGAGCTCCTACAATGAGCAGTTCTTC; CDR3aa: CASSPIAGSSYNEQFF
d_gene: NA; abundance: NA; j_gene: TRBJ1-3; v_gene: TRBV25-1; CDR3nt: TGTGCCAGCAGTGAAACGGGCTTGGTTAGTGGAAACACCATATATTTT; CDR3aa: CASSETGLVSGNTIYF
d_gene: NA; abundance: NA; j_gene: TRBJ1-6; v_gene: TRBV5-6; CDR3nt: TGTGCCAGCAGCCCGGCCGGGTCACAAACCCCCCATGATTCACCCCTCCACTTT; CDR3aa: CASSPAGSQTPHDSPLHF
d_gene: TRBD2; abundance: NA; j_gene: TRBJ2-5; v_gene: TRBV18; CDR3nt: TGTGCCAGCTCACCTCGTGTAGGGACTAGCGGGAGCTTCCAAGAGACCCAGTACTTC; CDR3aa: CASSPRVGTSGSFQETQYF
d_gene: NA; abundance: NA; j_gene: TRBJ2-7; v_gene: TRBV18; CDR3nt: TGTGCCAGCTCACCCACCGGGACCCCCTACGAGCAGTACTTC; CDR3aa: CASSPTGTPYEQYF
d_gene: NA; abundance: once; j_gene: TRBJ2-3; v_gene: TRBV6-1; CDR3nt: TGTGCCAGCAGTGATATTAGGGGATCCCACACAGATACGCAGTATTTT; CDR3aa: CASSDIRGSHTDTQYF
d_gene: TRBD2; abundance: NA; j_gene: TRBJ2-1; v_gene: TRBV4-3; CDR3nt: TGCGCCAGCAGCCAAATTAGCGGGAGTGGGTACAATGAGCAGTTCTTC; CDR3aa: CASSQISGSGYNEQFF
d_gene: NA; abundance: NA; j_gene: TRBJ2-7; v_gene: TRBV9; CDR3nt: TGTGCCAGCAGCGTAGGACCAGGTTCCTACGAGCAGTACTTC; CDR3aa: CASSVGPGSYEQYF
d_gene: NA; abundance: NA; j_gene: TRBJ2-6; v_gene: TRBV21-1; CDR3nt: TGTGCCAGCAGCAAAGACCGGGGGCTCTACTCGAGCTCTGGGGCCAACGTCCTGACTTTC; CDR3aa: CASSKDRGLYSSSGANVLTF
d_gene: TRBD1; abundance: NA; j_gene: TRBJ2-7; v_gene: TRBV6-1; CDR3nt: TGTGCCAGCAGACCGGGACAGAAATACGAGCAGTACTTC; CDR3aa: CASRPGQKYEQYF
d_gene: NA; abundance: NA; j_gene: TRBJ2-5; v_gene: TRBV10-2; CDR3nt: TGCGCCAGCAGTGAGGGGTCGTACCAAGAGACCCAGTACTTC; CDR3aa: CASSEGSYQETQYF
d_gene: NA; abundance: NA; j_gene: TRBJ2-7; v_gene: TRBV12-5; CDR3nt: TGTGCTAGTGGTTTGGCCAGACTAGACCTCGCCGAGCAGTACTTC; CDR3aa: CASGLARLDLAEQYF
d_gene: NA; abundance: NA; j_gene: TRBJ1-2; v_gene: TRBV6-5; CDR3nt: TGTGCCAGCAGTTACGCGGTATCCCCTGGTAGTGGCTACACCTTC; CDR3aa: CASSYAVSPGSGYTF
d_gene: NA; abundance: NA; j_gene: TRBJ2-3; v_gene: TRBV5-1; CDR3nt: TGCGCCAGCAGCTTGCGTACTAGGCAAGATACGCAGTATTTT; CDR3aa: CASSLRTRQDTQYF
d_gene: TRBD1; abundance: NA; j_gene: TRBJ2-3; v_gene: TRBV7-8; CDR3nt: TGTGCCAGCAGTCGGGCGGGACAGGGGGCTACAGATACGCAGTATTTT; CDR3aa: CASSRAGQGATDTQYF
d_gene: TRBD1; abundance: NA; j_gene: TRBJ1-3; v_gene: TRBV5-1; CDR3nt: TGCGCCAGCAGCTTAGGACAGGTATCTGGAAACACCATATATTTT; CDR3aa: CASSLGQVSGNTIYF
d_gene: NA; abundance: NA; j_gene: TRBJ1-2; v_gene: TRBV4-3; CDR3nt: TGCGCCAGCAGCCAAGATTTGAACTACGGCTACACCTTC; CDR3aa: CASSQDLNYGYTF
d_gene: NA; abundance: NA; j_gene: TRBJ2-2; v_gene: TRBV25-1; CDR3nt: TGTGCCAGCAGTGACGCCGGCTCCCTTACGGAGCTGTTTTTT; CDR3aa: CASSDAGSLTELFF
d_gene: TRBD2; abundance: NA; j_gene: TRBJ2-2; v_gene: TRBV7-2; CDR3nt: TGTGCCAGCAGCTTAGCGGGCCTAGCGGGAGCGTCCGGGGAGCTGTTTTTT; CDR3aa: CASSLAGLAGASGELFF
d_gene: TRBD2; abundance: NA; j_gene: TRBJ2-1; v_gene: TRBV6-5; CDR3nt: TGTGCCAGCAGTTCCGTGGGACTAGGCTCCTACAATGAGCAGTTCTTC; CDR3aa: CASSSVGLGSYNEQFF
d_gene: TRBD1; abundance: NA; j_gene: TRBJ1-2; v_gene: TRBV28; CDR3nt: TGTGCCAGCAGTTTGGGACAGGGATACTATGGCTACACCTTC; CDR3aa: CASSLGQGYYGYTF
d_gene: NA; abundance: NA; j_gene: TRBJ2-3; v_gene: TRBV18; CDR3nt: TGTGCCAGCTCACCACTAGAGGGCGATACGCAGTATTTT; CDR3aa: CASSPLEGDTQYF
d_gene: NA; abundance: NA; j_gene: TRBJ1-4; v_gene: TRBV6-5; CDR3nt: TGTGCCAGCAGTTACGCCGGGACGGCAAATGAAAAACTGTTTTTT; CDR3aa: CASSYAGTANEKLFF
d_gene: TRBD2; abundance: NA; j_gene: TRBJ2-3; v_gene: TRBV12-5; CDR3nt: TGTGCTAGTGGTTTGGTAGGGCTAGCGGACGGAAGCACAGATACGCAGTATTTT; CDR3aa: CASGLVGLADGSTDTQYF
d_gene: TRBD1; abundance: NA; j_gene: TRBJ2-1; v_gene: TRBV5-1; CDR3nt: TGCGCCAGCAGCCCGGGACAGGGAAACCGAAATGAGCAGTTCTTC; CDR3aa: CASSPGQGNRNEQFF
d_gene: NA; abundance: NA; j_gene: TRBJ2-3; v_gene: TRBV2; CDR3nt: TGTGCCAGCAGTGAAGAACAGGGCACAGATACGCAGTATTTT; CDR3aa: CASSEEQGTDTQYF
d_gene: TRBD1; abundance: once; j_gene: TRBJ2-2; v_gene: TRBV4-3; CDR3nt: TGCGCCAGCAGCGCACAGGGGTCGAACACCGGGGAGCTGTTTTTT; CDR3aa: CASSAQGSNTGELFF
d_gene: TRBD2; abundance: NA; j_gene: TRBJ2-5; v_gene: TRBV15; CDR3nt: TGTGCCACCAGCGGGCGGGGAGGGGCCCTCCAAGAGACCCAGTACTTC; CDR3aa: CATSGRGGALQETQYF
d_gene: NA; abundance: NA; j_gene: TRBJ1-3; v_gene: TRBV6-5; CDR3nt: TGTGCCAGCAGATCTGGGGACACCATATATTTT; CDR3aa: CASRSGDTIYF
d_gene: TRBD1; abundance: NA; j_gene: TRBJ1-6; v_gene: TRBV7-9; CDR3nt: TGTGCCAGCAGCTGGACAGGGAATAATTCACCCCTCCACTTT; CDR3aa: CASSWTGNNSPLHF
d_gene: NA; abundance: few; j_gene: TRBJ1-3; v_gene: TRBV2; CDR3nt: TGTGCCAGCAATGAAGGCATAGGATTCTCTGGAAACACCATATATTTT; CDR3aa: CASNEGIGFSGNTIYF
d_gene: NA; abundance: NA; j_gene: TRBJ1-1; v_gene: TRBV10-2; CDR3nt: TGCGCCAGCAGCGCCCAAGGGCAGACAGAAGCTTTCTTT; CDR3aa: CASSAQGQTEAFF
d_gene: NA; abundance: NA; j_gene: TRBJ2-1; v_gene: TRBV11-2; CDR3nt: TGTGCCAGCAGCTTCACAGGGGAGGCGGCATGGACCTACAATGAGCAGTTCTTC; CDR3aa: CASSFTGEAAWTYNEQFF
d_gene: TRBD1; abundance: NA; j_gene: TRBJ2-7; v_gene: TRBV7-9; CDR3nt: TGTGCCAGCAGCTTGACAGGGGGCTACGAGCAGTACTTC; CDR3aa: CASSLTGGYEQYF
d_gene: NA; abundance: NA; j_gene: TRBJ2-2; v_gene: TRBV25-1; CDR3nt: TGTGCCAGCAGTGACTCGTGGGGTAGCACCGGGGAGCTGTTTTTT; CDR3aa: CASSDSWGSTGELFF
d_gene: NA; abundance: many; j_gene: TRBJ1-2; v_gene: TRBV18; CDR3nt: TGTGCCAGCTCACCACCGAACTATGGCTACACCTTC; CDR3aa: CASSPPNYGYTF